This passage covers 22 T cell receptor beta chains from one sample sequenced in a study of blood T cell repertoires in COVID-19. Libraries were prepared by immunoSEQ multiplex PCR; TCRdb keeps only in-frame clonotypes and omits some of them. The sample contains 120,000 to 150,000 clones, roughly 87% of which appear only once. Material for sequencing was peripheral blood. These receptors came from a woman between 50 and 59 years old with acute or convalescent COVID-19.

The CDR3 region has the DNA TGTGCCAGTAGCGTGACAGGGGGTGGGCACGAGCAGTACTTC. Translated: CASSVTGGGHEQYF. The chain uses TRBV19 and TRBJ2-7; 9 nucleotides line up with TRBD1. The CDR3 spans 14 residues. The trim removed 6 bases at V and 5 bases at J, leaving 8 bases unmatched. Germline-derived CDR1 and CDR2 are LNHDA and SQIVND (reference sequence). Using reference TRBV19 and TRBJ2-7 for the parts outside the CDR3, the full variable domain is DGGITQSPKYLFRKEGQNVTLSCEQNLNHDAMYWYRQDPGQGLRLIYYSQIVNDFQKGDIAEGYSVSREKKESFPLTVTSAQKNPTAFYLCASSVTGGGHEQYFGPGTRLTVT.

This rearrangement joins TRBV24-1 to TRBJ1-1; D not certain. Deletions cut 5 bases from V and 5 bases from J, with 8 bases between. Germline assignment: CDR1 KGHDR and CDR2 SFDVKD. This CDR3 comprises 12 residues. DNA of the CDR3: TGTGCCACCAGTGCGTTCGGGACTGAAGCTTTCTTT. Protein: CATSAFGTEAFF.

CDR3 in amino acids: CASSTAGRISYEQYF. The CDR3 nucleotides are TGTGCCAGCAGTACGGCGGGGCGGATCTCCTACGAGCAGTACTTC. The J gene is TRBJ2-7, the V gene TRBV6-5; possible D gene TRBD2, 6 bases. This CDR3 contains 15 residues. The germline gives CDR1 MNHEY, CDR2 SVGAGI. Trimming shortened V by 5 bases and J by 0 bases, and 14 bases separated the two germline ends.

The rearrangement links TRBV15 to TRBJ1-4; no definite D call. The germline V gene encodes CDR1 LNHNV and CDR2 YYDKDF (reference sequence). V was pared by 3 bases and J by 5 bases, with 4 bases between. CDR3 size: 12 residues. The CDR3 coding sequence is TGTGCCACCAGCAGGAGAAATGAAAAACTGTTTTTT. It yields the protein CATSRRNEKLFF.

The CDR3 nucleotides are TGTGCCAGCAGCTTAGCCTCACAGGGGGCAAGGACCGGGGAGCTGTTTTTT. Protein: CASSLASQGARTGELFF. This sequence joins TRBV7-6 and TRBJ2-2, with 9 bases that match TRBD1. The length of the CDR3 is 17 residues. V lost 0 bases to trimming and J lost 5 bases; unmatched junction nucleotides: 7. The germline V gene encodes CDR1 SGHVS and CDR2 FNYEAQ. The full variable domain, with the rest looked up from reference TRBV7-6 and TRBJ2-2, is GAGVSQSPRYKVTKRGQDVALRCDPISGHVSLYWYRQALGQGPEFLTYFNYEAQQDKSGLPNDRFSAERPEGSISTLTIQRTEQRDSAMYRCASSLASQGARTGELFFGEGSRLTVL.

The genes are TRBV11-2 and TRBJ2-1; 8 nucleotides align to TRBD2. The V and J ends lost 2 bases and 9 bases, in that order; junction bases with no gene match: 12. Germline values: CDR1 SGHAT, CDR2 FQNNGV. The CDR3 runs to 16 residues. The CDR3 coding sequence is TGTGCCAGCAGCTTAAATGTTCCAAGGACTAGCATTGAGCAGTTCTTC. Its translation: CASSLNVPRTSIEQFF.

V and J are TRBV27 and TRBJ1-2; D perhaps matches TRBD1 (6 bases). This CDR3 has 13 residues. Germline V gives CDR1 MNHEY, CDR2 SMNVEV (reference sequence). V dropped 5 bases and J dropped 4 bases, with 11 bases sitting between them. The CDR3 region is CASSLQGTYGYTF. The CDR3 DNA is TGTGCCAGCAGTCTACAGGGCACCTATGGCTACACCTTC.

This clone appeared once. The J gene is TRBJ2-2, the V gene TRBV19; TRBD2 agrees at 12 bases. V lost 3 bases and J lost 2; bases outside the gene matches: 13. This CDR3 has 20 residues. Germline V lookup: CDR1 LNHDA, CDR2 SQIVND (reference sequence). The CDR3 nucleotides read TGTGCCAGTAGTATTATGAGACTAGCGGGGGCCCACTCCAACACCGGGGAGCTGTTTTTT. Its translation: CASSIMRLAGAHSNTGELFF.

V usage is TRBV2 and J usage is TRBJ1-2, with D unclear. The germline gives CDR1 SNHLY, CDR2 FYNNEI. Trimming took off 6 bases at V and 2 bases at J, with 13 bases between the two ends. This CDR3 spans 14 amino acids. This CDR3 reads CASSLAGWNYGYTF. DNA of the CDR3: TGTGCCAGCAGCTTAGCGGGGTGGAACTATGGCTACACCTTC.

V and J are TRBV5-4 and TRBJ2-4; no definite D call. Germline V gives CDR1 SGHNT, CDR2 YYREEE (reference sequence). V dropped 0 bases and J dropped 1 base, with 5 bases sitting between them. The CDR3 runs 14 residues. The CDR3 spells CASSLGVAKNIQYF. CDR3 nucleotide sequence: TGTGCCAGCAGCTTGGGAGTTGCCAAAAACATTCAGTACTTC.

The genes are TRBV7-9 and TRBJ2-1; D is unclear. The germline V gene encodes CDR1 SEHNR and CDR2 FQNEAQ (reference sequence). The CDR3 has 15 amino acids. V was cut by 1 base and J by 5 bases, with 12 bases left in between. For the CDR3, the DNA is TGTGCCAGCAGCTTAGGCACAGCCAGCCACAATGAGCAGTTCTTC. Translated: CASSLGTASHNEQFF.

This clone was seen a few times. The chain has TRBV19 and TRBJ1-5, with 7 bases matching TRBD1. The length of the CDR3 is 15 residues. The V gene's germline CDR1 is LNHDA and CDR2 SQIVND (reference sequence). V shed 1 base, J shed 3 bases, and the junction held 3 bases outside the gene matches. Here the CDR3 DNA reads TGTGCCAGTAGTATAGGACAGGGAGTCAATCAGCCCCAGCATTTT. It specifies CASSIGQGVNQPQHF.

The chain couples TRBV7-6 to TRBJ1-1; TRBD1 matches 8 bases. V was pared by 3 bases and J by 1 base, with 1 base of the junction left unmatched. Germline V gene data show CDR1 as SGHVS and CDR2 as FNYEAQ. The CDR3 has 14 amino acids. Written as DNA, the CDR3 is TGTGCCAGCAGCTTCCAGGGGGCGAACACTGAAGCTTTCTTT. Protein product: CASSFQGANTEAFF.

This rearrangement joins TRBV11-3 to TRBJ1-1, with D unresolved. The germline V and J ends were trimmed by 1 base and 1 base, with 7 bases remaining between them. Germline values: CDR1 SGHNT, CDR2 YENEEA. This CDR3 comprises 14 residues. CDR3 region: CASSLAGGNTEAFF. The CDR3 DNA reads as TGTGCCAGCAGCTTAGCCGGCGGGAACACTGAAGCTTTCTTT.

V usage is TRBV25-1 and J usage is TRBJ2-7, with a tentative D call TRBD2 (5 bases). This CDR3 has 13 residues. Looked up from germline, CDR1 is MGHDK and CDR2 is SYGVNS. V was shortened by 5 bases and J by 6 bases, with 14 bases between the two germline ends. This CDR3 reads CASSQSGNGEQYF. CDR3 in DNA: TGTGCCAGCAGTCAGTCGGGGAACGGCGAGCAGTACTTC.

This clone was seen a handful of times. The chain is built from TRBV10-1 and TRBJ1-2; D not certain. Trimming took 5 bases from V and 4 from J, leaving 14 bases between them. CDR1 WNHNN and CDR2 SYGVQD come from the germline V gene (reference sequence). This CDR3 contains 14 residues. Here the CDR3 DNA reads TGCGCCAGCAGTTCGGACCGAGGGCTCTATGGCTACACCTTC. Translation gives CASSSDRGLYGYTF.

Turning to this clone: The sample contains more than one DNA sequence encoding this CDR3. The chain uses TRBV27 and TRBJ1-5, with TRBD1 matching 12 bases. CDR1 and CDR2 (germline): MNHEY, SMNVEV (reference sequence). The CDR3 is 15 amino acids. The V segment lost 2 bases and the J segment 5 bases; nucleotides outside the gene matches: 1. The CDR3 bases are TGTGCCAGCAGTTTAGGGACAGGGGGCGATCAGCCCCAGCATTTT. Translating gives CASSLGTGGDQPQHF.

CDR3 in amino acids: CASSFTDRVGTGELFF. DNA of the CDR3: TGTGCCAGCAGCTTTACAGACAGGGTCGGCACCGGGGAGCTGTTTTTT. The V and J genes are TRBV21-1 and TRBJ2-2; the DNA was not used to check the table's D call, TRBD1. TRBV21-1 constitutes a pseudogene. This CDR3 region has 16 residues.

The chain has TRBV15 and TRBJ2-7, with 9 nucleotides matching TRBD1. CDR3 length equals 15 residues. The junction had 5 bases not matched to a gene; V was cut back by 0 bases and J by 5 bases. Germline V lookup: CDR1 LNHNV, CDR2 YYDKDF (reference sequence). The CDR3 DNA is TGTGCCACCAGCAGAGATAGAGGGACAGGGAACGAGCAGTACTTC. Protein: CATSRDRGTGNEQYF.

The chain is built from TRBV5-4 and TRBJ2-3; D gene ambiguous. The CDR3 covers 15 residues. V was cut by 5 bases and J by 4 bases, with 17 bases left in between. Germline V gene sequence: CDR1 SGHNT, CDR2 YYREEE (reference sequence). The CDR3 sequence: CASRLSVLQADTQYF. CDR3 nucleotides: TGTGCCAGCAGGCTAAGTGTTCTGCAGGCAGATACGCAGTATTTT.

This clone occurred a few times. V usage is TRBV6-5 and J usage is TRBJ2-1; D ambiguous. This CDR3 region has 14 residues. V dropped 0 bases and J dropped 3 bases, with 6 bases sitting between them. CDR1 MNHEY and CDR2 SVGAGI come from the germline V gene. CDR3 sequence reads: CASSYSQDYNEQFF. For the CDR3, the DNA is TGTGCCAGCAGTTACTCCCAGGACTACAATGAGCAGTTCTTC.

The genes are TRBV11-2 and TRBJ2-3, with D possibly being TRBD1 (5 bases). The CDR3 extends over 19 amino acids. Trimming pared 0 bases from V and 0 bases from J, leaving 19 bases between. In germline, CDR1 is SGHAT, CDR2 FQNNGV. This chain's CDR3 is CASSLETRWGGASTDTQYF. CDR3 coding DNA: TGTGCCAGCAGCTTAGAAACCCGCTGGGGCGGTGCTAGCACAGATACGCAGTATTTT.